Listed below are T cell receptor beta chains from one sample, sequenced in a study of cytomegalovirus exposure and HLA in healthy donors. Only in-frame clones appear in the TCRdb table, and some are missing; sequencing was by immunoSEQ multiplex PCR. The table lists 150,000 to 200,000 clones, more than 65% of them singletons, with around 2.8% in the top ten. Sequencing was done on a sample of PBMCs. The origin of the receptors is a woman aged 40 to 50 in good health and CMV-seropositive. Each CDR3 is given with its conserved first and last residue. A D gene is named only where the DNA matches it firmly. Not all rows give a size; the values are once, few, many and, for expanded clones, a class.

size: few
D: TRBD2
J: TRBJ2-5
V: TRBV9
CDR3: CASSVGGFEAGRQETQYF
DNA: TGTGCCAGCAGCGTAGGGGGTTTTGAAGCGGGACGGCAAGAGACCCAGTACTTC

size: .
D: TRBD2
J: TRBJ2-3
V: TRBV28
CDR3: CASGFSGTSTDTQYF
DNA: TGTGCCAGCGGATTTAGCGGGACTAGCACAGATACGCAGTATTTT

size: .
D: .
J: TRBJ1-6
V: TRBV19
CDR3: CASSNLGHDNSPLHF
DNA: TGTGCCAGTAGTAACTTGGGACACGATAATTCACCCCTCCACTTT

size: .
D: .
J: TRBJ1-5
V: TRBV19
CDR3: CASQQGNQPQHF
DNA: TGTGCCAGTCAACAGGGAAATCAGCCCCAGCATTTT

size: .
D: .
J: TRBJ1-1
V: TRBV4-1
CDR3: CASSHILENTEAFF
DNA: TGCGCCAGCAGCCACATACTCGAAAACACTGAAGCTTTCTTT

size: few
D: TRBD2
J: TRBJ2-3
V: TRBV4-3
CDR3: CASSQGSGGTTDTQYF
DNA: TGCGCCAGCAGCCAAGGGAGCGGGGGGACCACAGATACGCAGTATTTT

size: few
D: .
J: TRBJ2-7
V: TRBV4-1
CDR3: CASSQEGDYEQYF
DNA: TGCGCCAGCAGCCAAGAAGGGGATTACGAGCAGTACTTC

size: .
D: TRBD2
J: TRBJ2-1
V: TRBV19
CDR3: CASSVGLATNEQFF
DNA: TGTGCCAGTAGTGTGGGACTAGCGACAAATGAGCAGTTCTTC

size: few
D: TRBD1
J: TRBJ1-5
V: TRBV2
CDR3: CASSDLRDRVNQPQHF
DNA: TGTGCCAGCAGTGATCTCCGGGACAGGGTTAATCAGCCCCAGCATTTT

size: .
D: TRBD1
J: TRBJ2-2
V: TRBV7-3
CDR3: CASSFGPGQGLTGELFF
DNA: TGTGCCAGCAGCTTCGGCCCGGGACAGGGGTTAACCGGGGAGCTGTTTTTT

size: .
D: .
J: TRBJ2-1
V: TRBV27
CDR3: CASNRGGEQFF
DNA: TGTGCCAGCAATCGCGGGGGCGAGCAGTTCTTC

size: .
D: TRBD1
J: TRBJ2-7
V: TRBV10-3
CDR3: CAISEGDEGAEQYF
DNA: TGTGCCATCAGTGAGGGGGACGAGGGGGCAGAGCAGTACTTC

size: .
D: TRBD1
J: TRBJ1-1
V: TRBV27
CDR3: CASSIGQGAYRTEAFF
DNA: TGTGCCAGCAGTATTGGACAGGGGGCGTATAGGACTGAAGCTTTCTTT

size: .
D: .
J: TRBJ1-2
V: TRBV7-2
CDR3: CASSRDSVVNGYTF
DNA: TGTGCCAGCAGCCGGGATTCTGTGGTTAATGGCTACACCTTC

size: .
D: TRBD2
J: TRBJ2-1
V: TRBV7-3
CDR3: CASSLDLVAGHNEQFF
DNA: TGTGCCAGCAGCTTAGATTTGGTAGCGGGGCACAATGAGCAGTTCTTC